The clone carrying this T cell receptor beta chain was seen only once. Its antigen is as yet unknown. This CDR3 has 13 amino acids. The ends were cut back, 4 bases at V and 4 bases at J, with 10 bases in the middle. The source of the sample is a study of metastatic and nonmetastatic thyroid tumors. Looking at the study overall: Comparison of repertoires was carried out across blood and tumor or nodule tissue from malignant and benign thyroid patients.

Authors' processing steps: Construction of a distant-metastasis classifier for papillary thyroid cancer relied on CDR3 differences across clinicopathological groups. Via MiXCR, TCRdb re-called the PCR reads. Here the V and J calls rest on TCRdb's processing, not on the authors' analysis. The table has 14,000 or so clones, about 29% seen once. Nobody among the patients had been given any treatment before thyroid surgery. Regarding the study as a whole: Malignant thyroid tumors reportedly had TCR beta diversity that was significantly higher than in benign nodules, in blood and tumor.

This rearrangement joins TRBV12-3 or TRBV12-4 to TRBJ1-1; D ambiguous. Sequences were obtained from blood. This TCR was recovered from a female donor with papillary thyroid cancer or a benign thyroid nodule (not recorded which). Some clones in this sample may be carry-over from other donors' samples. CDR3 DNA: TGTGCCAGCAGTTCGGGCCCGAGCACTGAAGCTTTCTTT. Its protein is CASSSGPSTEAFF.